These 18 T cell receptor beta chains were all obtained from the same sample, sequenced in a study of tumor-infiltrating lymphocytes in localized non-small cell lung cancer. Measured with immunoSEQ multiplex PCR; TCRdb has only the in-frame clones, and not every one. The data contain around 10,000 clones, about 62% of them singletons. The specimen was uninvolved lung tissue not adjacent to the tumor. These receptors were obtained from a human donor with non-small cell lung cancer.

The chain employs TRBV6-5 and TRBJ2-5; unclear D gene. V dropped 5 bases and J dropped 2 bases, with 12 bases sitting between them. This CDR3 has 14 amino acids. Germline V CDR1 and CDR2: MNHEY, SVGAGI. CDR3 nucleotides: TGTGCCAGCAGTCTCCGACCAGAACAAGAGACCCAGTACTTC. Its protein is CASSLRPEQETQYF.

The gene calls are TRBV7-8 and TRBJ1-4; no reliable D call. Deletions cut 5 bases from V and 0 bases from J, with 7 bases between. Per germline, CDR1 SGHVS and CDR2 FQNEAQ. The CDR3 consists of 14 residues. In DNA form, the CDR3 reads TGTGCCAGCAGCCCGCCCGCAACTAATGAAAAACTGTTTTTT. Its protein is CASSPPATNEKLFF. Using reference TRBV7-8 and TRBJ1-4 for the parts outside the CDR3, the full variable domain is GAGVSQSPRYKVAKRGQDVALRCDPISGHVSLFWYQQALGQGPEFLTYFQNEAQLDKSGLPSDRFFAERPEGSVSTLKIQRTQQEDSAVYLCASSPPATNEKLFFGSGTQLSVL.

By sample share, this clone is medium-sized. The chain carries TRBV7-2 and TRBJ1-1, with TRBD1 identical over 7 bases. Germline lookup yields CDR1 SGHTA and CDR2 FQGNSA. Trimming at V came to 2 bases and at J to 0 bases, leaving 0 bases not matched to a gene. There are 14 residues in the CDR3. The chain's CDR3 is CASSLTGVNTEAFF. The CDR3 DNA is TGTGCCAGCAGCTTAACAGGGGTGAACACTGAAGCTTTCTTT. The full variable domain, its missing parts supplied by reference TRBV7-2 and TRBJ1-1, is GAGVSQSPSNKVTEKGKDVELRCDPISGHTALYWYRQSLGQGLEFLIYFQGNSAPDKSGLPSDRFSAERTGGSVSTLTIQRTQQEDSAVYLCASSLTGVNTEAFFGQGTRLTVV.

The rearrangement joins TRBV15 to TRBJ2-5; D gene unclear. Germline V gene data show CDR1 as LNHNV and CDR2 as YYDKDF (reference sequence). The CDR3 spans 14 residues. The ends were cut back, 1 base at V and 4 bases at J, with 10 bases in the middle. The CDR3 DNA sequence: TGTGCCACCAGCAGAGGGTTCCCTACAGAGACCCAGTACTTC. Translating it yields CATSRGFPTETQYF.

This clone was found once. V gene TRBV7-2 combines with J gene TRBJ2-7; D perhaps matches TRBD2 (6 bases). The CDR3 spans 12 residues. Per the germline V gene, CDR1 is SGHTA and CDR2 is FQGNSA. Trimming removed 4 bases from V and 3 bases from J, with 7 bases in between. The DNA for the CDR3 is TGTGCCAGCAGCTCGGGGGTCTACGAGCAGTACTTC. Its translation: CASSSGVYEQYF.

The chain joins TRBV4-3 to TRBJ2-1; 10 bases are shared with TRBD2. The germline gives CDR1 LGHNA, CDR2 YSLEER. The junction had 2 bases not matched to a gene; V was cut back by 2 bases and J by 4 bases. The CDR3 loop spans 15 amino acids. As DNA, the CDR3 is TGCGCCAGCAGCCAAAGCGGGGGGGTTTACAATGAGCAGTTCTTC. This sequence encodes CASSQSGGVYNEQFF.

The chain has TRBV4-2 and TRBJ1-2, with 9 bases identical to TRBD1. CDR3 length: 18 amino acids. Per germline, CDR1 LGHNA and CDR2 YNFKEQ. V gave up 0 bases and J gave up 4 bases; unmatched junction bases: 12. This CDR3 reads CASSQDSGTGGGSYGYTF. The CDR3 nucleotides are TGTGCCAGCAGCCAAGATTCGGGCACAGGGGGCGGGAGCTATGGCTACACCTTC.

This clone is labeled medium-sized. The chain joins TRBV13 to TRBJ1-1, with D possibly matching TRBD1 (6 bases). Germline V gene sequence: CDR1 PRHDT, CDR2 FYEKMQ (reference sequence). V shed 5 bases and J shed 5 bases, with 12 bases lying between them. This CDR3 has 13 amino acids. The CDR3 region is CASSGEGGTEAFF. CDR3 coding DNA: TGTGCCAGCAGCGGCGAGGGGGGGACTGAAGCTTTCTTT.

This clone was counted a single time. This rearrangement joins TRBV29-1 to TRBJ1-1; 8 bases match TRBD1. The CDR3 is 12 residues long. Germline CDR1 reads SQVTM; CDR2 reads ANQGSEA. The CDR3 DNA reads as TGCAGTGCAGGACAGGGCGCTTGGGAAGCTTTCTTT. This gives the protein CSAGQGAWEAFF.

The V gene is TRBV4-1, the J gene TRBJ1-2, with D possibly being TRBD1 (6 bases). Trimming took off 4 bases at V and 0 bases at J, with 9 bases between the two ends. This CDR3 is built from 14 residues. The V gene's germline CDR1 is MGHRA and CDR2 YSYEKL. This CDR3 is CASSRQDTNYGYTF. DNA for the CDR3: TGCGCCAGCAGCCGACAGGATACTAACTATGGCTACACCTTC.

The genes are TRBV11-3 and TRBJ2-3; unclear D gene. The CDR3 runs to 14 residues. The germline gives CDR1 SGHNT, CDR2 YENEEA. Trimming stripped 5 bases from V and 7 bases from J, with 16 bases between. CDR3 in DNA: TGTGCCAGCAGCACCGGTTTAGCCAAGAATACGCAGTATTTT. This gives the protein CASSTGLAKNTQYF.

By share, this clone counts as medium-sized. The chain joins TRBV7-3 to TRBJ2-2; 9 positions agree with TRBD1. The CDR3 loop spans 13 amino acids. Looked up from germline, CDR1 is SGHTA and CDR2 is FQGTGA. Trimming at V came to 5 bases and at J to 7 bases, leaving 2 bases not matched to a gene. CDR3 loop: CASSPGQGGELFF. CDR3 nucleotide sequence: TGTGCCAGCAGCCCGGGACAGGGCGGGGAGCTGTTTTTT.

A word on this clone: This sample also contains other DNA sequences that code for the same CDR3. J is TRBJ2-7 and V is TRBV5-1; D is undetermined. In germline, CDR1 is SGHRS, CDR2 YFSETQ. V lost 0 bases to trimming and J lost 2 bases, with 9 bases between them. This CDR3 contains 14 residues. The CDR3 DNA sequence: TGCGCCAGCAGCTTGGTTGTTAGCCCCTACGAGCAGTACTTC. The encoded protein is CASSLVVSPYEQYF.

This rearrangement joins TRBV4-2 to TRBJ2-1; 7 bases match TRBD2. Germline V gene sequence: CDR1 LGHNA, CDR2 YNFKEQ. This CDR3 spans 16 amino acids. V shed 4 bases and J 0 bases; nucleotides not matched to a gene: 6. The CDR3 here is CASSPRGESSYNEQFF. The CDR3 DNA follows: TGTGCCAGCAGCCCCCGGGGGGAGAGCTCCTACAATGAGCAGTTCTTC.

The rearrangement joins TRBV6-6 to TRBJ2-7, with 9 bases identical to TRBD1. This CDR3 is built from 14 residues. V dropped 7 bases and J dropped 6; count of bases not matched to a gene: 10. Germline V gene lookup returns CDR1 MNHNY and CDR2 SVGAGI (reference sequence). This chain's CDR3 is CASTASGQGSEQYF. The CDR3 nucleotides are TGTGCCAGCACCGCCTCGGGACAGGGTTCCGAGCAGTACTTC.

CDR3 region: CASSPGQPSYEQYF. DNA of the CDR3: TGTGCCAGCAGCCCCGGACAGCCTTCCTACGAGCAGTACTTC. The rearrangement joins TRBV7-9 to TRBJ2-7; D might be TRBD1 (6 bases). Germline lookup yields CDR1 SEHNR and CDR2 FQNEAQ (reference sequence). The CDR3 runs to 14 residues. The V gene lost 5 bases and the J gene lost 1 base, with 12 bases spanning the gap.

The CDR3 spells CASCNLGTGTYEQYF. The DNA of the CDR3 is TGTGCCAGCTGCAACTTGGGGACAGGCACCTACGAGCAGTACTTC. The chain has TRBV6-1 and TRBJ2-7, with 8 bases that match TRBD1. Germline values: CDR1 MNHNS, CDR2 SASEGT. The CDR3 is made up of 15 amino acids. The trim removed 8 bases at V and 2 bases at J, leaving 11 bases unmatched.

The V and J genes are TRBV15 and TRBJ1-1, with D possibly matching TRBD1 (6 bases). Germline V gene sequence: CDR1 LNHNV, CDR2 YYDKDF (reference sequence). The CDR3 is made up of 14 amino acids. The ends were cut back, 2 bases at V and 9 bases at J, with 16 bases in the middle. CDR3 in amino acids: CATSRQTGLTKAFF. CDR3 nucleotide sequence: TGTGCCACCAGCAGACAGACAGGTTTAACTAAAGCTTTCTTT.